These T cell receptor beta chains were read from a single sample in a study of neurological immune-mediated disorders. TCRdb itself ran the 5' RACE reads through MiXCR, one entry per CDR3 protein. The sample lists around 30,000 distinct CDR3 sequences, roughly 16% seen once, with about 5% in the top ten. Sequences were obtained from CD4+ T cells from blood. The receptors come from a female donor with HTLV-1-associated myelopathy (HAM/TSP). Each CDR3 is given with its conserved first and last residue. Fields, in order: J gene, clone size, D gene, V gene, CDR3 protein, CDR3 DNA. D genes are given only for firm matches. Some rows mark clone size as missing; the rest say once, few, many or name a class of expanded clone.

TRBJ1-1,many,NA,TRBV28,CASRAGNTEAFF,TGTGCCAGCCGGGCAGGGAACACTGAAGCTTTCTTT
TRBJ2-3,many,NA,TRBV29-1,CSVEGSTDTQYF,TGCAGCGTTGAGGGAAGCACAGATACGCAGTATTTT
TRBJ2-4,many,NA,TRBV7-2,CASSLEGGLLVWKNIQYF,TGTGCCAGCAGCTTAGAGGGCGGGCTATTAGTGTGGAAAAACATTCAGTACTTC
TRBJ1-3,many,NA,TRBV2,CASSGEAGNTIYF,TGTGCCAGCAGTGGGGAGGCTGGAAACACCATATATTTT
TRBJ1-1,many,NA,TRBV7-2,CASSLGHYRVTEAFF,TGTGCCAGCAGCTTAGGACATTACAGGGTTACTGAAGCTTTCTTT
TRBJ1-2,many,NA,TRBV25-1,CASSGLRLNYGYTF,TGTGCCAGCAGTGGACTCAGGCTTAACTATGGCTACACCTTC
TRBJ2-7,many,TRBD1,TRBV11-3,CASSLTGGPYEQYF,TGTGCCAGCAGCTTAACAGGGGGGCCCTACGAGCAGTACTTC
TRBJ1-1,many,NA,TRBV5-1,CASSSTVNTEAFF,TGCGCCAGCAGCTCCACCGTGAACACTGAAGCTTTCTTT
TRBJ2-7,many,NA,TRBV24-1,CATIRTHRGEQYF,TGTGCCACCATAAGGACGCACCGGGGCGAGCAGTACTTC
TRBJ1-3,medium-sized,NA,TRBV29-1,CSVEGGTGSGNTIYF,TGCAGCGTTGAAGGCGGGACCGGCTCTGGAAACACCATATATTTT
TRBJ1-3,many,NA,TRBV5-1,CASSLEGSGNTIYF,TGCGCCAGCAGCTTGGAGGGGTCTGGAAACACCATATATTTT
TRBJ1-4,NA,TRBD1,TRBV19,CASSIDGQGAKYGKLFF,TGTGCCAGTAGTATTGATGGACAGGGGGCTAAGTATGGAAAACTGTTTTTT
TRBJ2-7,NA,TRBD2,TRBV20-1,CSARTRTSGDYEQYF,TGCAGTGCTAGAACCCGGACTAGCGGGGACTACGAGCAGTACTTC
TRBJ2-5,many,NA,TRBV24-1,CATSDTIGSQETQYF,TGTGCCACCAGTGACACAATAGGCTCCCAAGAGACCCAGTACTTC
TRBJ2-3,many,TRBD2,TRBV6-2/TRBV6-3,CASSLAGAPIDTQYF,TGTGCCAGCAGCTTAGCGGGTGCCCCAATTGATACGCAGTATTTT
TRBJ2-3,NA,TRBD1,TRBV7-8,CASSFPTGGTDTQYF,TGTGCCAGCAGCTTCCCGACAGGGGGCACAGATACGCAGTATTTT
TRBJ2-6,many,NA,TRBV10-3,CAISEATASSGANVLTF,TGTGCCATCAGTGAGGCGACAGCGTCCTCTGGGGCCAACGTCCTGACTTTC
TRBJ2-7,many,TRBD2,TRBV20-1,CSARDGGELYEQYF,TGCAGTGCTAGAGACGGGGGGGAGTTATACGAGCAGTACTTC
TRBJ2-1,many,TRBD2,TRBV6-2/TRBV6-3,CASSPEAGVGNEQFF,TGTGCCAGCAGTCCGGAGGCGGGGGTCGGGAATGAGCAGTTCTTC
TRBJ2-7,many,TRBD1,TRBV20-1,CSATPGQSTYEQYF,TGCAGTGCTACACCGGGACAGTCAACCTACGAGCAGTACTTC
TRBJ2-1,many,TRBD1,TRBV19,CASSPDRATYNEQFF,TGTGCCAGTAGTCCCGACAGGGCTACCTACAATGAGCAGTTCTTC
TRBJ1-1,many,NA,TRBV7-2,CASSLVVGAPSEAFF,TGTGCCAGCAGCTTAGTTGTGGGGGCTCCTTCGGAAGCTTTCTTT
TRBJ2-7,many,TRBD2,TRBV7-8,CASSSRGSGRGTYEQYF,TGTGCCAGCAGCTCCCGGGGTAGCGGGAGGGGCACCTACGAGCAGTACTTC
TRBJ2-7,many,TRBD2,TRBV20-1,CSALPGGFSYEQYF,TGCAGTGCACTCCCGGGAGGCTTCTCCTACGAGCAGTACTTC
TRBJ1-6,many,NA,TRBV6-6,CASSDPGVGGYGSPLHF,TGTGCCAGCAGCGACCCGGGTGTAGGAGGCTATGGTTCACCCCTCCACTTT
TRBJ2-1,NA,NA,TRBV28,CANPPPSWGITYNEQFF,TGTGCCAACCCGCCCCCGAGCTGGGGTATAACCTACAATGAGCAGTTCTTC